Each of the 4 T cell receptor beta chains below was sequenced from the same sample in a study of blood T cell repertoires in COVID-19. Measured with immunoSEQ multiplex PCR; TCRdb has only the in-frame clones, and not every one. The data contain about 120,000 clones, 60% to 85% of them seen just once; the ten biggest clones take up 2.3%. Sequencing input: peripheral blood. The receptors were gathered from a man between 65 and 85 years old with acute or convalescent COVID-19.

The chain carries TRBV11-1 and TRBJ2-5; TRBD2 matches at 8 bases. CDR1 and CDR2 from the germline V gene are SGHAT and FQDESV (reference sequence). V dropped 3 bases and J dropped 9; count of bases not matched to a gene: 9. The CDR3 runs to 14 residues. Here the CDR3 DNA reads TGTGCCAGCAGCTTGACTAGCGCCGGCCAGGCCCAGTACTTC. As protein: CASSLTSAGQAQYF. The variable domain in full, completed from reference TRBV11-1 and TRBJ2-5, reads EAEVAQSPRYKITEKSQAVAFWCDPISGHATLYWYRQILGQGPELLVQFQDESVVDDSQLPKDRFSAERLKGVDSTLKIQPAELGDSAMYLCASSLTSAGQAQYFGPGTRLLVL.

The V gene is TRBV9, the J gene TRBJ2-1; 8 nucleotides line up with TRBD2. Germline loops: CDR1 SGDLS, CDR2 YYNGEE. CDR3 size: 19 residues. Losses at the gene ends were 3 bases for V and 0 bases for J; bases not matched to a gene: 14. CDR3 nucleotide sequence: TGTGCCAGCAGCGAAGAGGGGCTAGCGGGTCCAAGCTCCTACAATGAGCAGTTCTTC. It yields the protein CASSEEGLAGPSSYNEQFF.

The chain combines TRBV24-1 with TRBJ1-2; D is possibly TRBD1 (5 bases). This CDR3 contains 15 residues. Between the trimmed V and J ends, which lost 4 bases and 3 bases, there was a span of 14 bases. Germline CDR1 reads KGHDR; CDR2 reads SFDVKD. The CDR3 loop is CATSDPKRGYYGYTF. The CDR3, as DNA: TGTGCCACCAGTGACCCGAAAAGGGGTTACTATGGCTACACCTTC.

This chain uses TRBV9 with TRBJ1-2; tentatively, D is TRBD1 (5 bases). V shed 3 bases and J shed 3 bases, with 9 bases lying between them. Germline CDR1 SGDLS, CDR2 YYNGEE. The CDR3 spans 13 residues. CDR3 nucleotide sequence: TGTGCCAGCAGCGCCAGACAGCACTATGGCTACACCTTC. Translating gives CASSARQHYGYTF.